The clone carrying this T cell receptor (beta chain) was counted many times. Antigen specificity is unknown. Germline loops: CDR1 LNHDA, CDR2 SQIVND (reference sequence). V trimming: 9 bases; J trimming: 6 bases; junction bases outside the gene matches: 8. CDR3 size: 13 residues. Relying on iRepertoire HTBI primers and Arm-PCR of CDR3 regions, the team built TCR beta libraries. One entry per CDR3 protein, called by TCRdb with MiXCR from the multiplex PCR reads. The table lists roughly 450,000 distinct CDR3 sequences, less than 25% of them singletons, with 6.5% to 10% in the top ten. This specimen comes from a study of regulatory T cells in long-lasting Graves disease. Time point defined: persistent/refractory GD, antithyroid drugs over 5 years with positive TRAb. Making the TCR library involved RNA that had been extracted from PBMCs. Notes on the study in general: Persistent disease exhibited a predilection for TRBV28, TRBJ1-2 and TRBJ2-5. Lower TCR diversity was seen in persistent Graves' patients than in newly diagnosed ones.

The clonotype originates from a female donor with Graves disease. The rearrangement joins TRBV19 to TRBJ1-5; 7 bases agree with TRBD1. The input for sequencing was peripheral blood mononuclear cells (PBMCs), taken when the disease was refractory, from a patient treated with antithyroid drugs. The DNA for the CDR3 is TGTGCCAGCCAGGACAGGCCGCGTCAGCCCCAGCATTTT. Amino acids: CASQDRPRQPQHF.